This TCR beta chain was obtained from a study of post-analysis software for immune sequencing data. Notes on the study in general: In multiple sclerosis, normalized Chao1 diversity was significantly below that of controls. Controls showed lower frequencies than patients for 5 or 6 TRBV segments, and TRBV5-6, TRBV5-1 and TRBV20-1 were among these.

Unique molecular identifiers featured in each of the TCR beta cDNA libraries. From the PCR reads, TCRdb called clonotypes with MiXCR, one entry per CDR3 protein. The sample comprises approximately 730,000 distinct CDR3 sequences, roughly 50% of which are singletons, and 4.9% rests with the top ten. The V and J ends lost 6 bases and 2 bases, in that order; junction bases with no gene match: 11. Germline-derived CDR1 and CDR2 are DFQATT and SNEGSKA (reference sequence). This CDR3 is 15 amino acids long. The table lists this clonotype with a few counts. Its antigen remains unknown. Input material: blood. This clonotype was obtained from a girl aged 10 to 17 with multiple sclerosis. The chain couples TRBV20-1 to TRBJ2-7; 9 nucleotides match TRBD1. The CDR3 loop reads CSASSMGTGPYEQYF. CDR3 DNA: TGCAGTGCGAGCTCCATGGGGACAGGGCCCTACGAGCAGTACTTC.